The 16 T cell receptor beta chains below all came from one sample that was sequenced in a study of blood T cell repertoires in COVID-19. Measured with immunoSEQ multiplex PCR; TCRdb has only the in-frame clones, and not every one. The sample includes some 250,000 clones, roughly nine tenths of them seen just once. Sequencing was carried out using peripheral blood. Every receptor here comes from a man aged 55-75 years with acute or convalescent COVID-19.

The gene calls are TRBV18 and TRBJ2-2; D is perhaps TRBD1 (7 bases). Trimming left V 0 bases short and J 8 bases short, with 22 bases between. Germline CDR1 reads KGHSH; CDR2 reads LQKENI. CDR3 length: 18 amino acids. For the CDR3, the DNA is TGTGCCAGCTCACCACCGGGAAGGAGGGGGCTCCAAACTGGGGAGCTGTTTTTT. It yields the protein CASSPPGRRGLQTGELFF.

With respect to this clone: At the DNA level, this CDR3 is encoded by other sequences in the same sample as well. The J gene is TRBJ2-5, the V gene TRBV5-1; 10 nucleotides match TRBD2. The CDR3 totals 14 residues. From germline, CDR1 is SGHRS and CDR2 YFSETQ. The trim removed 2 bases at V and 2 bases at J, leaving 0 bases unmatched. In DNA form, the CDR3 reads TGCGCCAGCAGCTTAGCGGGAGGGCAAGAGACCCAGTACTTC. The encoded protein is CASSLAGGQETQYF.

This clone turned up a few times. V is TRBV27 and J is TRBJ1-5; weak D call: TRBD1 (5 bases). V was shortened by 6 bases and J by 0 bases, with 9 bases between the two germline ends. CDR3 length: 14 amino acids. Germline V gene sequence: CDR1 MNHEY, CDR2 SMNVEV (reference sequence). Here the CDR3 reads CASRTAYSNQPQHF. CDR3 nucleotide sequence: TGTGCCAGCAGGACAGCTTATAGCAATCAGCCCCAGCATTTT.

The CDR3 region is CASSLSAGKGGYTF. As DNA, the CDR3 is TGTGCCAGCAGTTTATCTGCGGGGAAGGGTGGCTACACCTTC. This chain uses TRBV27 with TRBJ1-2; D is unresolved. CDR3 length: 14 residues. Germline CDR1 MNHEY, CDR2 SMNVEV (reference sequence). Trimming took off 0 bases at V and 7 bases at J, with 12 bases between the two ends.

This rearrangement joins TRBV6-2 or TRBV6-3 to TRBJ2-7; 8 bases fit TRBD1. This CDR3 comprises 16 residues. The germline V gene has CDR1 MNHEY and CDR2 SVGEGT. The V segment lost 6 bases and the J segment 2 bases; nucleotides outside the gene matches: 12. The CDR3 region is CASSRLQGASPYEQYF. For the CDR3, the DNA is TGTGCCAGCAGCCGCTTGCAGGGGGCTAGTCCCTACGAGCAGTACTTC.

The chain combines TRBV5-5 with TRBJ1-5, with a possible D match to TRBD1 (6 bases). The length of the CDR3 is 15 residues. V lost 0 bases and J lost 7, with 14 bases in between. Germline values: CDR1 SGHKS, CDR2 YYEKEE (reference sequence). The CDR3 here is CASSLEGDRDQPQHF. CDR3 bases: TGTGCCAGCAGCTTGGAGGGGGACCGGGACCAGCCCCAGCATTTT.

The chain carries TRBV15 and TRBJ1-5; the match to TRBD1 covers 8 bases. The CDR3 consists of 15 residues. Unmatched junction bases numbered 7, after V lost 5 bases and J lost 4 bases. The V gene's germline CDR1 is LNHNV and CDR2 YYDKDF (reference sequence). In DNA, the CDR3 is TGTGCCACCAGCGCGGGGACAGGTCCAAATCAGCCCCAGCATTTT. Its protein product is CATSAGTGPNQPQHF.

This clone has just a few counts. The CDR3 here is CASSYPATGAWEETQYF. The CDR3 region has the DNA TGTGCCAGCAGTTATCCAGCGACAGGGGCATGGGAAGAGACCCAGTACTTC. The J gene is TRBJ2-5, the V gene TRBV6-2 or TRBV6-3; TRBD1 aligns across 8 bases. The germline CDR1 and CDR2 sequences are MNHEY and SVGEGT. The CDR3 is 17 residues long. J lost 3 bases, V lost 3 bases, and 12 bases had no gene match.

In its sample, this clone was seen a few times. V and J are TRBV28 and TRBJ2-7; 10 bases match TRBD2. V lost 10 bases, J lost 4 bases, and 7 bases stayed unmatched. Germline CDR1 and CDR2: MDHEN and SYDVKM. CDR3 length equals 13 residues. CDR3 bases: TGTGCCATCGGTGCTAGCGGGAGATACGAGCAGTACTTC. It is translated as CAIGASGRYEQYF.

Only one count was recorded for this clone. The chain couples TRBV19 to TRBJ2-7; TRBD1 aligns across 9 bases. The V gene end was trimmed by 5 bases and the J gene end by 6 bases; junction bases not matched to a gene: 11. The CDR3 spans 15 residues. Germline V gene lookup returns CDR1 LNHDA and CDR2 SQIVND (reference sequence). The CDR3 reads CASSGGTGYLSEQYF. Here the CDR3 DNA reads TGTGCCAGTAGTGGTGGGACAGGGTACCTCTCCGAGCAGTACTTC.

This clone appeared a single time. CDR3 sequence reads: CATSEGSGTVTYNEQFF. CDR3 in DNA: TGTGCCACCAGTGAGGGTTCCGGGACAGTTACCTACAATGAGCAGTTCTTC. This chain joins TRBV24-1 and TRBJ2-1; TRBD1 aligns across 7 bases. The CDR3 contains 17 residues. Trimming at V came to 4 bases and at J to 2 bases, leaving 10 bases not matched to a gene. Germline V gives CDR1 KGHDR, CDR2 SFDVKD.

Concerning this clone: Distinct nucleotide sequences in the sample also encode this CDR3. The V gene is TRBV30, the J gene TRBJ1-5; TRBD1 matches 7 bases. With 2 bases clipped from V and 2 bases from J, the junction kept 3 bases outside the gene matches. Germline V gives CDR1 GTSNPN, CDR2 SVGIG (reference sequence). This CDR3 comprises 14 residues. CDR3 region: CAWSPGTGNQPQHF. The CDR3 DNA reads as TGTGCCTGGAGTCCCGGGACAGGCAATCAGCCCCAGCATTTT.

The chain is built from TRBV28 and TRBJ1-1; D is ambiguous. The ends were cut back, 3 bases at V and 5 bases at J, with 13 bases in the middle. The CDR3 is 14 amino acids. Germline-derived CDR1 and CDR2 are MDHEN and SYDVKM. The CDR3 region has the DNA TGTGCCAGCAGTTTTCGTACGAGGACTACTGAAGCTTTCTTT. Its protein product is CASSFRTRTTEAFF. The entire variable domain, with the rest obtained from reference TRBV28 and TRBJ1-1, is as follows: DVKVTQSSRYLVKRTGEKVFLECVQDMDHENMFWYRQDPGLGLRLIYFSYDVKMKEKGDIPEGYSVSREKKERFSLILESASTNQTSMYLCASSFRTRTTEAFFGQGTRLTVV.

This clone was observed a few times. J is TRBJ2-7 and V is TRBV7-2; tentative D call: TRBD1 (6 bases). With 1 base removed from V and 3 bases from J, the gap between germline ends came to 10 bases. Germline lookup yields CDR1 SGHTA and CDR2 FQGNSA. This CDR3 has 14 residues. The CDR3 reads CASSLDRVGYEQYF. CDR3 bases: TGTGCCAGCAGCTTAGACAGGGTTGGCTACGAGCAGTACTTC.

CDR3 region: CASSHSWDRGGDGYTF. CDR3 coding DNA: TGCGCCAGCAGCCACAGCTGGGACAGGGGAGGGGATGGCTACACCTTC. The V call is TRBV4-1, the J call TRBJ1-2; TRBD1 matches at 10 bases. Unmatched junction bases numbered 10, after V lost 3 bases and J lost 6 bases. CDR3 length: 16 amino acids. Germline assignment: CDR1 MGHRA and CDR2 YSYEKL.

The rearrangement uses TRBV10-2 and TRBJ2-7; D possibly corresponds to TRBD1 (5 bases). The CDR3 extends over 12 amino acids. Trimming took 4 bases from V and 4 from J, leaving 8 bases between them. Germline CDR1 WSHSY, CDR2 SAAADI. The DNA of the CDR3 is TGCGCCAGCAGTGTGACAGCATACGAGCAGTACTTC. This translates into CASSVTAYEQYF.